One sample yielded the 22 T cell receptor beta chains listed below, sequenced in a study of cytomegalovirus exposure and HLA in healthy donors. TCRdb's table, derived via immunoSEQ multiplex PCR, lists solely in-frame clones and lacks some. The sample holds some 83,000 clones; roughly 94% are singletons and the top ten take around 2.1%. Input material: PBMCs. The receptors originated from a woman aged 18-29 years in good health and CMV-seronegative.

The CDR3 spells CARNTAGADQETQYF. As DNA, the CDR3 is TGTGCCAGAAACACAGCTGGGGCCGATCAAGAGACCCAGTACTTC. The rearrangement uses TRBV2 and TRBJ2-5, with D possibly TRBD1 on 5 matching bases. V shed 9 bases and J shed 2 bases, with 19 bases lying between them. The CDR3 is 15 amino acids. Germline lookup yields CDR1 SNHLY and CDR2 FYNNEI. Together with reference TRBV2 and TRBJ2-5, the CDR3 gives the full variable domain: EPEVTQTPSHQVTQMGQEVILRCVPISNHLYFYWYRQILGQKVEFLVSFYNNEISEKSEIFDDQFSVERPDGSNFTLKIRSTKLEDSAMYFCARNTAGADQETQYFGPGTRLLVL.

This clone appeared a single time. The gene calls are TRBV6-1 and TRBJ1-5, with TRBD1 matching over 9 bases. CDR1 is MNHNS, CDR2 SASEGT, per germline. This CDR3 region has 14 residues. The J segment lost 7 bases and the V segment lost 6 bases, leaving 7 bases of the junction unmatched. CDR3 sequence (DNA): TGTGCCAGCAGACCTACAGGGGGCCTACAGCCCCAGCATTTT. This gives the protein CASRPTGGLQPQHF.

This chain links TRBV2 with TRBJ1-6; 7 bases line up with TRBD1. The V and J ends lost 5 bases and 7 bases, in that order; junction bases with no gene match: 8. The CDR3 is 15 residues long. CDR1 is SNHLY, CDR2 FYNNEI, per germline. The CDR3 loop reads CASSPPDRLNSPLHF. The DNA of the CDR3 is TGTGCCAGCAGTCCCCCGGACAGGCTAAATTCACCCCTCCACTTT.

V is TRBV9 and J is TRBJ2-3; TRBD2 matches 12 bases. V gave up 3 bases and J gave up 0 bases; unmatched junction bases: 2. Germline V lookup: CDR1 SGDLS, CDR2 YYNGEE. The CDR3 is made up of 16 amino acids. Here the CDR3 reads CASSAGLAGSTDTQYF. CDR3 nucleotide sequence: TGTGCCAGCAGCGCCGGACTAGCGGGGAGCACAGATACGCAGTATTTT. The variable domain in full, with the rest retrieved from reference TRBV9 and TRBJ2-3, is DSGVTQTPKHLITATGQRVTLRCSPRSGDLSVYWYQQSLDQGLQFLIQYYNGEERAKGNILERFSAQQFPDLHSELNLSSLELGDSALYFCASSAGLAGSTDTQYFGPGTRLTVL.

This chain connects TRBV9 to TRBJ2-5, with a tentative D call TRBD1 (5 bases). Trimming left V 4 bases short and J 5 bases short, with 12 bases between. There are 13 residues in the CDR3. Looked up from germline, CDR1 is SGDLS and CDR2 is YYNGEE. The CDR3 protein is CASSTQVYETQYF. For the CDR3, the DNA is TGTGCCAGCAGCACACAGGTATATGAGACCCAGTACTTC.

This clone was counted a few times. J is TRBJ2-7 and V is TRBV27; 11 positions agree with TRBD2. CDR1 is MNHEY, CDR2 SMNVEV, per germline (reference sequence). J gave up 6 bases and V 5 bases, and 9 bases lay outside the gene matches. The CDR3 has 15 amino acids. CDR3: CASSPGTSGSSEQYF. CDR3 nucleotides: TGTGCCAGCAGTCCCGGAACTAGCGGGAGCTCCGAGCAGTACTTC.

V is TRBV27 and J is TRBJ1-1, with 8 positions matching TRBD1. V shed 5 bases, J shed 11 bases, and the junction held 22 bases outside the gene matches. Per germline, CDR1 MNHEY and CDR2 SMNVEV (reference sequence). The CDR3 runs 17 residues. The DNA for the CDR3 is TGTGCCAGCAGTCAGACATGGACAGGGTACGTCGGAGCTCTTGCTTTCTTT. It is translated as CASSQTWTGYVGALAFF.

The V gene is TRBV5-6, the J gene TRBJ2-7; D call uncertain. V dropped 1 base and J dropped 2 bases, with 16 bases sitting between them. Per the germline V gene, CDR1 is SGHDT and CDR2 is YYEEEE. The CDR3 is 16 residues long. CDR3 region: CASSLWSQRLAYEQYF. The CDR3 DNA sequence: TGTGCCAGCAGCTTGTGGAGTCAGAGGCTCGCCTACGAGCAGTACTTC.

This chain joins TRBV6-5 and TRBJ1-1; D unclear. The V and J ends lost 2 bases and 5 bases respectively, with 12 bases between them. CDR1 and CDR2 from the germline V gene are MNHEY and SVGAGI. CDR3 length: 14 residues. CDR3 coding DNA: TGTGCCAGCAGTTACACCCTGACATGGACTGAAGCTTTCTTT. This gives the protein CASSYTLTWTEAFF.

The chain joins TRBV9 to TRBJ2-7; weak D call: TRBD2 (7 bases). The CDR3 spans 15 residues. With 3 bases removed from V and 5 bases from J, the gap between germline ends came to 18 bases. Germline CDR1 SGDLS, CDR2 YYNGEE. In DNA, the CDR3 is TGTGCCAGCAGCGCAGGGGCGGGAGCGGTCCACGAGCAGTACTTC. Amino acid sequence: CASSAGAGAVHEQYF.

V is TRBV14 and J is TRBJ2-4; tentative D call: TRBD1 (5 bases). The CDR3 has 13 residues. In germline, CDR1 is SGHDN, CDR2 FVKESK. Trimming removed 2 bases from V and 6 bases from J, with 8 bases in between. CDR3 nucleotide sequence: TGTGCCAGCAGCCAACAGGGTGCAAACATTCAGTACTTC. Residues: CASSQQGANIQYF.

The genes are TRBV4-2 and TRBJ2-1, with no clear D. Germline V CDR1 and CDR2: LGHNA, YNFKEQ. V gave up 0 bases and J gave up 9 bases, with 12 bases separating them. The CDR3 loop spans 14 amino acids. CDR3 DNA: TGTGCCAGCAGCCAAGATTTGCATCCGAGTGAGCAGTTCTTC. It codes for CASSQDLHPSEQFF.

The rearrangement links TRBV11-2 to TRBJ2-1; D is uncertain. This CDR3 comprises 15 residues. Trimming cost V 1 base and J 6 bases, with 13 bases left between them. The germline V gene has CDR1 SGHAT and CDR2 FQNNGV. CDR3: CASSLVIRSGNEQFF. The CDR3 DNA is TGTGCCAGCAGCTTAGTTATCCGGTCTGGCAATGAGCAGTTCTTC.

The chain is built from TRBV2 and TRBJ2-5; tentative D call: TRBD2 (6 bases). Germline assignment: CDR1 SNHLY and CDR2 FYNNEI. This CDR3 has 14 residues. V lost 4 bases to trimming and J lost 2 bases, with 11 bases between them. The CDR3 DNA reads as TGTGCCAGCAGTGTAAGGGACTCACAAGAGACCCAGTACTTC. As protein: CASSVRDSQETQYF.

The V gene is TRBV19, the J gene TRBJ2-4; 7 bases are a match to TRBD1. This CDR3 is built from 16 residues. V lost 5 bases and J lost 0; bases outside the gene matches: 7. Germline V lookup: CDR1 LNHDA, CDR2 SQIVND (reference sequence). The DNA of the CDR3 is TGTGCCAGTAGTTTCGGGACAGCGGTAGCCAAAAACATTCAGTACTTC. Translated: CASSFGTAVAKNIQYF.

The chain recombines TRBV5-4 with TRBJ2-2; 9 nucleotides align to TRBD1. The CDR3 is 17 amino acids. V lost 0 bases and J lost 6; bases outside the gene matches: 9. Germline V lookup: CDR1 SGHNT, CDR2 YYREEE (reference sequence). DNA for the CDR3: TGTGCCAGCAGCTTGGGGGGGCCGGGACAGGGTTCCGGGGAGCTGTTTTTT. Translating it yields CASSLGGPGQGSGELFF.

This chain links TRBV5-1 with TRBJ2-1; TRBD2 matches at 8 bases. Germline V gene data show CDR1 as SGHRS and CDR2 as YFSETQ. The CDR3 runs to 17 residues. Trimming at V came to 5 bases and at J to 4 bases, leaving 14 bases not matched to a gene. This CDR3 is CASRLPKAGDRYNEQFF. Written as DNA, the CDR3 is TGCGCCAGCAGATTGCCTAAAGCGGGAGATCGATACAATGAGCAGTTCTTC.

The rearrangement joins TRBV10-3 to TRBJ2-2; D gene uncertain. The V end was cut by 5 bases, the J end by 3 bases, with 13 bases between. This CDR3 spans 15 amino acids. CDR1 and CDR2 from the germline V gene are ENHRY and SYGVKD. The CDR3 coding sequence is TGTGCCATCAGTTCAACCGCCGTAGACACCGGGGAGCTGTTTTTT. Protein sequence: CAISSTAVDTGELFF.

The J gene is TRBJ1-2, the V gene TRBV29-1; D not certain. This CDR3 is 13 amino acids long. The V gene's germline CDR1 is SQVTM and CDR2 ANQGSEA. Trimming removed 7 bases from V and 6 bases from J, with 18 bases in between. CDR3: CSAGPSEADGYTF. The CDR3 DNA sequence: TGCAGCGCCGGCCCCTCCGAGGCGGATGGCTACACCTTC.

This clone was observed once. The CDR3 bases are TGTGCCAGCAGTCCCCATGGGACACCTAACACCGGGGAGCTGTTTTTT. Translation gives CASSPHGTPNTGELFF. The chain joins TRBV28 to TRBJ2-2; possible D gene TRBD1, 6 bases. Trimming stripped 5 bases from V and 2 bases from J, with 15 bases between. The CDR3 length is 16 residues. Germline V gene lookup returns CDR1 MDHEN and CDR2 SYDVKM.

CDR3: CASSQEPQGYQPQHF. In DNA form, the CDR3 reads TGCGCCAGCAGCCAAGAACCACAGGGGTATCAGCCCCAGCATTTT. This sequence joins TRBV4-1 and TRBJ1-5; 7 positions agree with TRBD1. Germline lookup yields CDR1 MGHRA and CDR2 YSYEKL. J gave up 5 bases and V 0 bases, and 4 bases lay outside the gene matches. The CDR3 extends over 15 amino acids.

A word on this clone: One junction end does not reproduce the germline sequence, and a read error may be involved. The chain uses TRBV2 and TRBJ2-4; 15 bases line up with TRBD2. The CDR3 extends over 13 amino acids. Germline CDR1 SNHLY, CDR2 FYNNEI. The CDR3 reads CASSDGLAGGGDF. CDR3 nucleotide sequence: TGTGCCAGCAGTGACGGACTAGCGGGAGGGGGGGACTTC.